These 6 T cell receptor beta chains share one sample of origin, sequenced in a study of glioma-infiltrating T cells after dendritic cell vaccination. Assay used: immunoSEQ multiplex PCR; TCRdb lists only in-frame clones, some missing. The table records more than 55,000 clones, over 65% of them present only once. Noted time point: after dendritic cell vaccination, including at tumor progression/relapse. The sequencing here drew on blood, taken after dendritic cell vaccination. The receptors come from a human donor with glioblastoma.

The chain employs TRBV7-2 and TRBJ2-5; D is uncertain. V dropped 5 bases and J dropped 1 base, with 2 bases sitting between them. The germline gives CDR1 SGHTA, CDR2 FQGNSA. This CDR3 is 11 amino acids long. The CDR3 loop reads CASSRQETQYF. The CDR3 nucleotides are TGTGCCAGCAGCCGCCAAGAGACCCAGTACTTC. The complete variable domain, with remaining parts taken from reference TRBV7-2 and TRBJ2-5, reads GAGVSQSPSNKVTEKGKDVELRCDPISGHTALYWYRQSLGQGLEFLIYFQGNSAPDKSGLPSDRFSAERTGGSVSTLTIQRTQQEDSAVYLCASSRQETQYFGPGTRLLVL.

The chain links TRBV29-1 to TRBJ2-1; 8 nucleotides align to TRBD1. The V and J ends lost 7 bases and 3 bases, in that order; junction bases with no gene match: 5. Germline V gives CDR1 SQVTM, CDR2 ANQGSEA. CDR3 length: 13 amino acids. The CDR3 region is CSARTGNYNEQFF. Written as DNA, the CDR3 is TGCAGCGCCAGGACAGGGAACTACAATGAGCAGTTCTTC.

This rearrangement joins TRBV13 to TRBJ2-2, with TRBD1 identical over 10 bases. CDR1 is PRHDT, CDR2 FYEKMQ, per germline (reference sequence). Trimming cost V 5 bases and J 7 bases; bases outside gene matches: 4. The CDR3 runs to 14 residues. The CDR3 loop reads CASSRQGAGGELFF. Here the CDR3 DNA reads TGTGCCAGCAGCAGACAGGGGGCGGGCGGGGAGCTGTTTTTT.

CDR3 DNA sequence: TGCGCCAGCAGCCAAGTGCCTACCTGGTCCGGGGAGACCCAGTACTTC. It codes for CASSQVPTWSGETQYF. This chain joins TRBV4-3 and TRBJ2-5; D call uncertain. Germline CDR1 reads LGHNA; CDR2 reads YSLEER. The CDR3 runs 16 residues. Trimming left V 1 base short and J 5 bases short, with 17 bases between.

The chain couples TRBV7-2 to TRBJ1-6, with 7 bases lining up with TRBD1. The CDR3 is 16 amino acids. V lost 2 bases, J lost 5 bases, and 6 bases stayed unmatched. Germline V CDR1 and CDR2: SGHTA, FQGNSA. The DNA for the CDR3 is TGTGCCAGCAGCTTAAGGGCAGGGGGAGATAATTCACCCCTCCACTTT. This codes for CASSLRAGGDNSPLHF.

J is TRBJ2-5 and V is TRBV7-2; D is unresolved. V was cut by 6 bases and J by 1 base, with 12 bases left in between. CDR1 and CDR2 from the germline V gene are SGHTA and FQGNSA. CDR3 length equals 14 residues. CDR3 residues: CASSRILPQETQYF. The CDR3 nucleotides read TGTGCCAGCAGTCGTATCCTTCCCCAAGAGACCCAGTACTTC.